This is a list of T cell receptor beta chains from one sample in a study of T cell responses to AZD1222 COVID-19 vaccine. Measured with immunoSEQ multiplex PCR; TCRdb has only the in-frame clones, and not every one. The sample yields roughly 160,000 clones, 70% to 90% seen once. Sequencing was performed on peripheral blood, taken 28 days after the second AZD1222 dose. These receptors all stem from an adult who received the AZD1222 COVID-19 vaccine. Both conserved end residues are part of each CDR3. D genes are given only for firm matches. Not all rows give a size; the values are once, few, many and, for expanded clones, a class.

D gene	clone size	V gene	CDR3 length	J gene	CDR3 protein	CDR3 DNA
.	.	TRBV9	14	TRBJ2-3	CASSVLGSADTQYF	TGTGCCAGCAGCGTGCTTGGGTCCGCAGATACGCAGTATTTT
.	.	TRBV5-8	14	TRBJ2-7	CASSLGLAPLEQYF	TGTGCCAGCAGCTTGGGACTCGCCCCCTTGGAGCAGTACTTC
TRBD1	.	TRBV24-1	18	TRBJ1-1	CATSDPDRGLHKNTEAFF	TGTGCCACCAGTGATCCCGACAGGGGGCTACATAAGAACACTGAAGCTTTCTTT
.	.	TRBV30	12	TRBJ2-7	CAWRWGSYEQYF	TGTGCCTGGAGGTGGGGGTCCTACGAGCAGTACTTC
.	few	TRBV6-2/TRBV6-3	16	TRBJ2-7	CASSYSKGGSSYEQYF	TGTGCCAGCAGTTACTCGAAGGGGGGAAGCTCCTACGAGCAGTACTTC
.	once	TRBV12-3/TRBV12-4	11	TRBJ2-7	CASSLGYEQYF	TGTGCCAGCAGTTTAGGATACGAGCAGTACTTC
.	.	TRBV3-1/TRBV3-2	14	TRBJ1-1	CASSQDGRITEAFF	TGTGCCAGCAGCCAAGACGGGCGGATCACTGAAGCTTTCTTT
.	.	TRBV18	13	TRBJ1-5	CASSPRAGQPQHF	TGTGCCAGCTCACCGAGGGCGGGCCAGCCCCAGCATTTT
.	.	TRBV6-5	14	TRBJ1-1	CASSRNQAYTEAFF	TGTGCCAGCAGCCGAAACCAGGCTTACACTGAAGCTTTCTTT
.	.	TRBV2	14	TRBJ2-7	CASSGDRYAYEQYF	TGTGCCAGCAGTGGTGACAGGTACGCCTACGAGCAGTACTTC
.	.	TRBV18	16	TRBJ1-2	CASSPPEPTGRPGYTF	TGTGCCAGCTCACCACCGGAACCTACAGGGCGGCCCGGCTACACCTTC
TRBD2	.	TRBV4-2	15	TRBJ2-1	CASSPSGGAADEQFF	TGTGCCAGCAGCCCTAGCGGGGGGGCCGCGGATGAGCAGTTCTTC
.	.	TRBV11-2	13	TRBJ2-5	CASSLEPGGTQYF	TGTGCCAGCAGCTTAGAGCCAGGAGGGACCCAGTACTTC
.	.	TRBV27	14	TRBJ2-1	CASSLSGLYNEQFF	TGTGCCAGCAGTTTATCAGGTCTGTACAATGAGCAGTTCTTC
TRBD1	.	TRBV18	16	TRBJ1-5	CASSPTGGRSNQPQHF	TGTGCCAGCTCACCAACAGGGGGCCGAAGCAATCAGCCCCAGCATTTT
TRBD1	.	TRBV3-1/TRBV3-2	15	TRBJ1-2	CASSQPGTGHYGYTF	TGTGCCAGCAGCCAACCCGGGACAGGGCACTATGGCTACACCTTC
TRBD2	.	TRBV4-3	19	TRBJ2-4	CASSQLRGIAGGRRNIQYF	TGCGCCAGCAGCCAACTACGCGGGATAGCGGGGGGGCGTAGAAACATTCAGTACTTC
.	.	TRBV6-5	11	TRBJ1-1	CASRVGTEAFF	TGTGCCAGCAGGGTTGGGACAGAAGCTTTCTTT
.	.	TRBV29-1	18	TRBJ1-4	CSADVGFERGGAGEKLFF	TGCAGCGCGGACGTAGGATTCGAGCGGGGGGGCGCAGGGGAAAAACTGTTTTTT
.	.	TRBV10-3	13	TRBJ1-3	CAISEWGGNTIYF	TGTGCCATCAGTGAATGGGGGGGAAACACCATATATTTT
.	.	TRBV19	14	TRBJ1-1	CASSAGASNTEAFF	TGTGCCAGTAGTGCAGGGGCCTCGAACACTGAAGCTTTCTTT
.	few	TRBV18	13	TRBJ1-3	CASSEKSGNTIYF	TGTGCCAGCTCAGAGAAATCTGGAAACACCATATATTTT
.	.	TRBV2	14	TRBJ1-5	CASSVERGNQPQHF	TGTGCCAGCAGTGTGGAGAGAGGCAATCAGCCCCAGCATTTT
TRBD1	.	TRBV5-1	16	TRBJ1-4	CASSWIDRDRVEKLFF	TGCGCCAGCAGCTGGATAGATAGGGACAGGGTCGAAAAACTGTTTTTT
.	many	TRBV5-6	12	TRBJ1-2	CASSPTMGGYTF	TGTGCCAGCAGCCCCACTATGGGGGGCTACACCTTC
.	once	TRBV15	13	TRBJ2-2	CATSREYTGELFF	TGTGCCACCAGCAGAGAGTACACCGGGGAGCTGTTTTTT